Presented here are 24 T cell receptor beta chains from one specimen sequenced in a study of cytomegalovirus exposure and HLA in healthy donors. PCR involved 60 Vbeta and 13 Jbeta primers. The method was immunoSEQ multiplex PCR; TCRdb's version includes in-frame clones alone and lacks a portion of them. The sample carries fewer than 100,000 clones, 70% to 80% recorded once. Material: PBMCs. The receptors here all came from a middle-aged man in good health and CMV-seronegative.

This rearrangement joins TRBV7-6 to TRBJ1-5, with 7 bases matching TRBD1. The junction had 4 bases not matched to a gene; V was cut back by 4 bases and J by 4 bases. CDR1 is SGHVS, CDR2 FNYEAQ, per germline. The CDR3 consists of 14 residues. The CDR3 region is CASSSGTVNQPQHF. In DNA form, the CDR3 reads TGTGCCAGCAGCTCGGGGACAGTTAATCAGCCCCAGCATTTT.

This chain joins TRBV5-6 and TRBJ1-2; D unclear. Trimming pared 1 base from V and 8 bases from J, leaving 15 bases between. The CDR3 consists of 14 residues. Germline V gives CDR1 SGHDT, CDR2 YYEEEE. The CDR3 spells CASSLFRLARGYTF. The CDR3 DNA follows: TGTGCCAGCAGCTTGTTCCGGCTCGCTAGGGGCTACACCTTC.

This chain uses TRBV5-1 with TRBJ1-3; D might be TRBD1 (6 bases). Germline assignment: CDR1 SGHRS and CDR2 YFSETQ. The CDR3 is 17 residues long. V shed 1 base and J shed 0 bases, with 14 bases lying between them. The CDR3 reads CASSLTRTETSGNTIYF. DNA for the CDR3: TGCGCCAGCAGCTTGACACGGACAGAAACCTCTGGAAACACCATATATTTT. The whole variable domain, remainder taken from reference TRBV5-1 and TRBJ1-3, is KAGVTQTPRYLIKTRGQQVTLSCSPISGHRSVSWYQQTPGQGLQFLFEYFSETQRNKGNFPGRFSGRQFSNSRSEMNVSTLELGDSALYLCASSLTRTETSGNTIYFGEGSWLTVV.

The chain combines TRBV7-2 with TRBJ2-3; D might be TRBD2 (6 bases). Germline values: CDR1 SGHTA, CDR2 FQGNSA. Trimming shortened V by 3 bases and J by 4 bases, and 11 bases separated the two germline ends. This CDR3 spans 14 amino acids. DNA of the CDR3: TGTGCCAGCAGCTTCCAGCGGGCCTCAGATACGCAGTATTTT. It yields the protein CASSFQRASDTQYF.

Remarks on this clone: At one of its ends the junction is not consistent with the germline gene, which may arise from a read error. This sequence joins TRBV7-9 and TRBJ1-4; 7 nucleotides align to TRBD1. From germline, CDR1 is SEHNR and CDR2 FQNEAQ (reference sequence). The CDR3 length is 15 residues. This CDR3 reads CASSLQTGIGEELFF. The DNA for the CDR3 is TGTGCCAGCAGCTTACAGACAGGGATTGGTGAAGAACTGTTTTTT. Full variable domain (rest looked up from reference TRBV7-9 and TRBJ1-4): DTGVSQNPRHKITKRGQNVTFRCDPISEHNRLYWYRQTLGQGPEFLTYFQNEAQLEKSRLLSDRFSAERPKGSFSTLEIQRTEQGDSAMYLCASSLQTGIGEELFFGSGTQLSVL.

This rearrangement joins TRBV9 to TRBJ1-1, with 8 bases lining up with TRBD1. The V and J ends lost 2 bases and 0 bases, in that order; junction bases with no gene match: 6. CDR3 length: 16 amino acids. CDR1 and CDR2 from the germline V gene are SGDLS and YYNGEE. The CDR3 bases are TGTGCCAGCAGCGTGGGGGACAGGTGGTTGAACACTGAAGCTTTCTTT. It yields the protein CASSVGDRWLNTEAFF.

This clone turned up a few times. The chain employs TRBV27 and TRBJ2-1; D perhaps matches TRBD1 (5 bases). Per the germline V gene, CDR1 is MNHEY and CDR2 is SMNVEV (reference sequence). This CDR3 has 15 amino acids. V was cut by 2 bases and J by 7 bases, with 15 bases left in between. The CDR3 reads CASSLRRGLVNEQFF. The CDR3 DNA follows: TGTGCCAGCAGTTTAAGAAGGGGCTTGGTGAATGAGCAGTTCTTC.

A word on this clone: Other nucleotide sequences in the sample specify the same CDR3. The chain uses TRBV5-4 and TRBJ2-7; the match to TRBD1 covers 8 bases. The germline CDR1 and CDR2 sequences are SGHNT and YYREEE (reference sequence). The CDR3 is made up of 13 amino acids. V lost 4 bases to trimming and J lost 2 bases; unmatched junction nucleotides: 2. CDR3 bases: TGTGCCAGCAGCCTGGACAGGGCCTACGAGCAGTACTTC. This sequence encodes CASSLDRAYEQYF.

V gene TRBV2 combines with J gene TRBJ2-7; possible D gene TRBD2, 6 bases. With 10 bases removed from V and 6 bases from J, the gap between germline ends came to 19 bases. The CDR3 loop spans 13 amino acids. CDR1 and CDR2 (germline): SNHLY, FYNNEI. In DNA form, the CDR3 reads TGTGCCATTTCCGGGACTGGCCGTTTCGAGCAGTACTTC. As protein: CAISGTGRFEQYF.

This sequence joins TRBV5-1 and TRBJ2-1, with D possibly matching TRBD2 (6 bases). The length of the CDR3 is 12 residues. Germline CDR1 SGHRS, CDR2 YFSETQ. The germline V and J ends were trimmed by 4 bases and 8 bases, with 10 bases remaining between them. CDR3 sequence reads: CASSPEGDEQFF. CDR3 sequence (DNA): TGCGCCAGCAGCCCGGAGGGCGATGAGCAGTTCTTC. Full variable domain (outside the CDR3, taken from reference TRBV5-1 and TRBJ2-1): KAGVTQTPRYLIKTRGQQVTLSCSPISGHRSVSWYQQTPGQGLQFLFEYFSETQRNKGNFPGRFSGRQFSNSRSEMNVSTLELGDSALYLCASSPEGDEQFFGPGTRLTVL.

The table lists this clone with a count of one. V and J are TRBV2 and TRBJ1-1, with D unresolved. The CDR3 covers 13 residues. V lost 6 bases, J lost 0 bases, and 8 bases lay in between. Germline CDR1 reads SNHLY; CDR2 reads FYNNEI. The CDR3 bases are TGTGCCAGCAGCTCAGGAATGAACACTGAAGCTTTCTTT. Translating it yields CASSSGMNTEAFF.

V usage is TRBV30 and J usage is TRBJ1-1, with a tentative D call TRBD1 (5 bases). This CDR3 contains 12 residues. Germline CDR1 is GTSNPN and CDR2 is SVGIG (reference sequence). Trimming removed 1 base from V and 4 bases from J, with 7 bases in between. CDR3 sequence: CAWSGGGTEAFF. CDR3 in DNA: TGTGCCTGGAGTGGGGGGGGCACTGAAGCTTTCTTT.

The rearrangement uses TRBV5-4 and TRBJ2-1, with 7 bases lining up with TRBD2. Germline lookup yields CDR1 SGHNT and CDR2 YYREEE (reference sequence). V shed 4 bases, J shed 7 bases, and the junction held 5 bases outside the gene matches. The CDR3 sequence is 13 residues long. CDR3 in amino acids: CASSPGLINEQFF. The CDR3 region has the DNA TGTGCCAGCAGCCCGGGACTAATTAATGAGCAGTTCTTC.

The chain is built from TRBV19 and TRBJ2-7, with unresolved D. This CDR3 is built from 16 residues. Germline CDR1 and CDR2: LNHDA and SQIVND (reference sequence). With 6 bases removed from V and 6 bases from J, the gap between germline ends came to 24 bases. CDR3 in DNA: TGTGCCAGTAGCCTACTCGGTGGATCTAGGATGGGCGAGCAGTACTTC. Its translation: CASSLLGGSRMGEQYF.

The sample holds a few counts of this clone. The genes are TRBV5-6 and TRBJ1-1; TRBD1 agrees at 7 bases. Germline assignment: CDR1 SGHDT and CDR2 YYEEEE. There are 14 residues in the CDR3. V was clipped by 3 bases and J by 1 base; unmatched bases: 3. The CDR3 bases are TGTGCCAGCAGCTCGACAGGGACGAACACTGAAGCTTTCTTT. Translating gives CASSSTGTNTEAFF. Drawing the rest from reference TRBV5-6 and TRBJ1-1, the complete variable domain is DAGVTQSPTHLIKTRGQQVTLRCSPKSGHDTVSWYQQALGQGPQFIFQYYEEEERQRGNFPDRFSGHQFPNYSSELNVNALLLGDSALYLCASSSTGTNTEAFFGQGTRLTVV.

The chain recombines TRBV28 with TRBJ1-4, with a weak D call TRBD1 (6 bases). The CDR3 consists of 15 residues. The ends were cut back, 5 bases at V and 8 bases at J, with 18 bases in the middle. Germline values: CDR1 MDHEN, CDR2 SYDVKM. In DNA, the CDR3 is TGTGCCAGCAGTCCCCGGGGCAGGGGTAGGGAAAAACTGTTTTTT. It codes for CASSPRGRGREKLFF.

V is TRBV28 and J is TRBJ2-7; TRBD1 matches 10 bases. V lost 2 bases to trimming and J lost 2 bases; unmatched junction nucleotides: 9. The germline V gene encodes CDR1 MDHEN and CDR2 SYDVKM. The CDR3 runs 17 residues. This CDR3 reads CASSLPYLGQGPYEQYF. For the CDR3, the DNA is TGTGCCAGCAGTTTACCCTACTTGGGACAGGGGCCCTACGAGCAGTACTTC.

The chain uses TRBV4-2 and TRBJ2-7; D unresolved. Trimming shortened V by 0 bases and J by 2 bases, and 11 bases separated the two germline ends. From germline, CDR1 is LGHNA and CDR2 YNFKEQ. The CDR3 has 15 residues. The CDR3 DNA is TGTGCCAGCAGCCAAGATTGGGTACAGACCTACGAGCAGTACTTC. Translated: CASSQDWVQTYEQYF.

This clone was counted between two and nine times. J is TRBJ1-6 and V is TRBV2; D possibly corresponds to TRBD1 (5 bases). Germline V gene data show CDR1 as SNHLY and CDR2 as FYNNEI. The CDR3 spans 15 residues. V was pared by 8 bases and J by 0 bases, with 11 bases between. The CDR3 loop is CASLSGLSYNSPLHF. The CDR3 bases are TGTGCCAGCCTGTCAGGGCTCTCCTATAATTCACCCCTCCACTTT. Complete variable domain (other parts from reference TRBV2 and TRBJ1-6): EPEVTQTPSHQVTQMGQEVILRCVPISNHLYFYWYRQILGQKVEFLVSFYNNEISEKSEIFDDQFSVERPDGSNFTLKIRSTKLEDSAMYFCASLSGLSYNSPLHFGNGTRLTVT.

The V and J genes are TRBV10-3 and TRBJ2-3, with 7 bases that match TRBD1. V was clipped by 6 bases and J by 3 bases; unmatched bases: 9. Per germline, CDR1 ENHRY and CDR2 SYGVKD. The CDR3 extends over 15 amino acids. CDR3 in DNA: TGTGCCATCAGAGGACAGGATATTCTTACAGATACGCAGTATTTT. It is translated as CAIRGQDILTDTQYF.

The genes are TRBV6-1 and TRBJ1-6; a weak D match, TRBD1 (5 bases). The V gene lost 3 bases and the J gene lost 7 bases, with 16 bases spanning the gap. From germline, CDR1 is MNHNS and CDR2 SASEGT. The CDR3 sequence is 16 residues long. The CDR3 protein is CASSDLTTALNSPLHF. The CDR3, as DNA: TGTGCCAGCAGTGACTTAACGACAGCTCTCAATTCACCCCTCCACTTT.

The gene calls are TRBV6-1 and TRBJ2-1; maybe TRBD2 (6 bases). The CDR3 is 14 amino acids. Germline V gives CDR1 MNHNS, CDR2 SASEGT. Trimming stripped 5 bases from V and 7 bases from J, with 15 bases between. The CDR3 DNA reads as TGTGCCAGCAGTTCTCAGACTAGTTTGAATGAGCAGTTCTTC. This sequence encodes CASSSQTSLNEQFF.

CDR3 region: CASIKGDRVSNQPQHF. The CDR3, as DNA: TGTGCCAGCATCAAGGGAGACAGGGTTAGCAATCAGCCCCAGCATTTT. The chain is built from TRBV28 and TRBJ1-5, with TRBD1 matching 7 bases. The CDR3 loop spans 16 amino acids. After removal of 7 bases from V and 0 bases from J, the junction contained 9 bases not matched to a gene. CDR1 is MDHEN and CDR2 is SYDVKM in the germline V gene.

V usage is TRBV5-1 and J usage is TRBJ2-7; a weak D match, TRBD2 (5 bases). V was shortened by 1 base and J by 3 bases, with 14 bases between the two germline ends. The CDR3 has 15 amino acids. In germline, CDR1 is SGHRS, CDR2 YFSETQ. This chain's CDR3 is CASSLIEGTLYEQYF. For the CDR3, the DNA is TGCGCCAGCAGCTTGATTGAGGGAACCCTCTACGAGCAGTACTTC. Together with reference TRBV5-1 and TRBJ2-7, the CDR3 gives the full variable domain: KAGVTQTPRYLIKTRGQQVTLSCSPISGHRSVSWYQQTPGQGLQFLFEYFSETQRNKGNFPGRFSGRQFSNSRSEMNVSTLELGDSALYLCASSLIEGTLYEQYFGPGTRLTVT.